A single sample gave rise to the 27 T cell receptor beta chains below, sequenced in a study of cytomegalovirus exposure and HLA in healthy donors (dated by TCRdb to the late 2010s). The library was built by means of the immunoSEQ multiplex PCR assay. For the multiplex PCR, a mixture combining 60 forward primers for TCR Vbeta segments and 13 reverse primers for TCR Jbeta segments was used. Imported from immuneACCESS, the table was reduced by TCRdb to in-frame sequences with V and J called. These copies leave out some clones; in studies compared against another copy, an unresolved V gene accounts for under half, and the cause of the remainder is not known. For this sample the table gives 200,000 or so clones, of which around 81% were detected only once. The ten largest clones represent approximately 2% of the sample. Sequences were obtained from PBMCs. These receptors were taken from a young woman in good health and CMV-seropositive.

This sequence joins TRBV6-1 and TRBJ1-5; 9 bases map to TRBD1. The CDR3 is made up of 13 amino acids. Per germline, CDR1 MNHNS and CDR2 SASEGT. Germline trimming cut 4 bases from V and 11 bases from J; bases unmatched to any gene: 6. CDR3 bases: TGTGCCAGCAGTGCTGGGACAGGGATGGCCCAGCATTTT. It yields the protein CASSAGTGMAQHF.

This rearrangement joins TRBV21-1 to TRBJ2-7; the table's D gene call, TRBD2, was not cross checked with the DNA. TRBV21-1 is flagged as a pseudogene. The CDR3 has 16 amino acids. CDR3: CASILPPGLALYEQYV. In DNA, the CDR3 is TGTGCCAGCATCCTCCCGCCAGGACTAGCCCTGTACGAGCAGTACGTC.

The chain employs TRBV5-4 and TRBJ2-2; 7 nucleotides line up with TRBD2. This CDR3 is built from 14 residues. In germline, CDR1 is SGHNT, CDR2 YYREEE (reference sequence). Unmatched junction bases numbered 5, after V lost 4 bases and J lost 5 bases. The chain's CDR3 is CASSRGGGTGELFF. As DNA, the CDR3 is TGTGCCAGCAGCCGTGGGGGGGGGACCGGGGAGCTGTTTTTT. Together with reference TRBV5-4 and TRBJ2-2, the CDR3 gives the full variable domain: ETGVTQSPTHLIKTRGQQVTLRCSSQSGHNTVSWYQQALGQGPQFIFQYYREEENGRGNFPPRFSGLQFPNYSSELNVNALELDDSALYLCASSRGGGTGELFFGEGSRLTVL.

This chain joins TRBV28 and TRBJ1-1; tentatively, D is TRBD1 (6 bases). Trimming removed 6 bases at V and 0 bases at J, with 20 bases between. This CDR3 comprises 17 residues. CDR1 is MDHEN, CDR2 SYDVKM, per germline. The CDR3 DNA reads as TGTGCCAGCAGCACTCAGGGTGGGGGCCTGCTGAACACTGAAGCTTTCTTT. Residues: CASSTQGGGLLNTEAFF.

The genes are TRBV9 and TRBJ2-1; TRBD2 aligns across 8 bases. This CDR3 has 13 residues. Germline V gene lookup returns CDR1 SGDLS and CDR2 YYNGEE. The junction had 8 bases not matched to a gene; V was cut back by 6 bases and J by 9 bases. CDR3 nucleotides: TGTGCCAGCAACGGGGGGGGCCCGGGTGAGCAGTTCTTC. It codes for CASNGGGPGEQFF. The entire variable domain, with the rest obtained from reference TRBV9 and TRBJ2-1, is as follows: DSGVTQTPKHLITATGQRVTLRCSPRSGDLSVYWYQQSLDQGLQFLIQYYNGEERAKGNILERFSAQQFPDLHSELNLSSLELGDSALYFCASNGGGPGEQFFGPGTRLTVL.

Details on this clone: Other DNA sequences of this sample code for an identical CDR3. V gene TRBV18 combines with J gene TRBJ1-1, with D perhaps TRBD1 (5 bases). The CDR3 sequence is 13 residues long. V lost 5 bases and J lost 3, with 10 bases in between. The germline V gene has CDR1 KGHSH and CDR2 LQKENI. The CDR3 region is CASSTRVDTEAFF. The DNA for the CDR3 is TGTGCCAGCTCAACCAGGGTTGACACTGAAGCTTTCTTT.

The chain recombines TRBV4-3 with TRBJ2-3; D not resolved. This CDR3 spans 16 amino acids. Germline lookup yields CDR1 LGHNA and CDR2 YSLEER. The V end lost 0 bases, the J end lost 0 bases, and 10 bases lay between the germline ends. CDR3 protein: CASSQDSGASTDTQYF. The CDR3 nucleotides are TGCGCCAGCAGCCAAGATTCAGGTGCTAGCACAGATACGCAGTATTTT.

The rearrangement links TRBV5-1 to TRBJ2-5; 9 nucleotides align to TRBD2. The CDR3 spans 16 residues. Germline V gene sequence: CDR1 SGHRS, CDR2 YFSETQ. V shed 4 bases, J shed 1 base, and the junction held 8 bases outside the gene matches. The CDR3 DNA reads TGCGCCAGCAGCCCCCGGGTAGCGGGGGCCCAAGAGACCCAGTACTTC. It specifies CASSPRVAGAQETQYF.

This clone was seen more than once but under ten times. The rearrangement links TRBV6-4 to TRBJ1-6; the match to TRBD1 covers 8 bases. The CDR3 has 14 amino acids. Per germline, CDR1 MRHNA and CDR2 SNTAGT. V shed 4 bases and J 9 bases; nucleotides not matched to a gene: 5. The CDR3 reads CASSVETGVSPLHF. The CDR3 DNA follows: TGTGCCAGCAGTGTTGAGACAGGGGTTTCACCCCTCCACTTT.

V is TRBV5-1 and J is TRBJ2-4; TRBD1 is a possible D gene (5 bases). The germline V gene encodes CDR1 SGHRS and CDR2 YFSETQ. The CDR3 has 15 residues. V shed 6 bases and J shed 7 bases, with 20 bases lying between them. CDR3 amino acids: CASTIEGGGANIQYF. In nucleotides, the CDR3 is TGCGCCAGCACAATCGAAGGCGGTGGGGCCAACATTCAGTACTTC.

The chain carries TRBV6-5 and TRBJ2-5, with TRBD2 matching 7 bases. Germline V CDR1 and CDR2: MNHEY, SVGAGI. With V trimmed by 2 bases and J by 2 bases, 5 bases remained unmatched. The CDR3 sequence is 15 residues long. This CDR3 reads CASSYSGTGQETQYF. CDR3 coding DNA: TGTGCCAGCAGTTACAGCGGGACGGGGCAAGAGACCCAGTACTTC.

The chain combines TRBV2 with TRBJ2-7, with 10 bases lining up with TRBD1. Looked up from germline, CDR1 is SNHLY and CDR2 is FYNNEI. CDR3 length: 14 amino acids. V trimming: 3 bases; J trimming: 4 bases; junction bases outside the gene matches: 3. DNA of the CDR3: TGTGCCAGCAGTGACCGGGACAGGGGATACGAGCAGTACGTC. Translation: CASSDRDRGYEQYV.

The V and J genes are TRBV5-1 and TRBJ2-5; tentatively, D is TRBD1 (6 bases). Trimming shortened V by 0 bases and J by 4 bases, and 22 bases separated the two germline ends. This CDR3 region has 18 residues. The germline gives CDR1 SGHRS, CDR2 YFSETQ. In DNA, the CDR3 is TGCGCCAGCAGCTTGGTTGGTCCTCGGGACACCTCCTTAGAGACCCAGTACTTC. Its translation is CASSLVGPRDTSLETQYF. Complete variable domain (other parts from reference TRBV5-1 and TRBJ2-5): KAGVTQTPRYLIKTRGQQVTLSCSPISGHRSVSWYQQTPGQGLQFLFEYFSETQRNKGNFPGRFSGRQFSNSRSEMNVSTLELGDSALYLCASSLVGPRDTSLETQYFGPGTRLLVL.

The rearrangement uses TRBV7-2 and TRBJ2-2; D is possibly TRBD1 (6 bases). V was pared by 5 bases and J by 0 bases, with 13 bases between. This CDR3 has 16 residues. Germline V gives CDR1 SGHTA, CDR2 FQGNSA. The CDR3 is CASSRVAGANTGELFF. The CDR3 nucleotides read TGTGCCAGCAGCCGTGTGGCAGGGGCGAACACCGGGGAGCTGTTTTTT. Drawing the rest from reference TRBV7-2 and TRBJ2-2, the complete variable domain is GAGVSQSPSNKVTEKGKDVELRCDPISGHTALYWYRQSLGQGLEFLIYFQGNSAPDKSGLPSDRFSAERTGGSVSTLTIQRTQQEDSAVYLCASSRVAGANTGELFFGEGSRLTVL.

The CDR3 DNA is TGTGCCAGCTCATCCACGGGGTCCGGGACAGGGGGACCTAATTCACCCCTCCACTTT. Its translation is CASSSTGSGTGGPNSPLHF. This sequence joins TRBV18 and TRBJ1-6; 11 bases align to TRBD1. V shed 5 bases and J 6 bases; nucleotides not matched to a gene: 15. CDR3 size: 19 residues. In germline, CDR1 is KGHSH, CDR2 LQKENI. Combining the CDR3 with reference TRBV18 and TRBJ1-6 gives the whole variable domain NAGVMQNPRHLVRRRGQEARLRCSPMKGHSHVYWYRQLPEEGLKFMVYLQKENIIDESGMPKERFSAEFPKEGPSILRIQQVVRGDSAAYFCASSSTGSGTGGPNSPLHFGNGTRLTVT.

Worth noting for this clone: Additional DNA sequences in this sample encode the identical CDR3. CDR3 DNA: TGCGCCAGCAGCCAAGTCGGCGGACAAGAGACCCAGTACTTC. It is translated as CASSQVGGQETQYF. The J gene is TRBJ2-5, the V gene TRBV4-1; D is uncertain. The CDR3 contains 14 residues. CDR1 MGHRA and CDR2 YSYEKL come from the germline V gene. The V end lost 1 base, the J end lost 2 bases, and 8 bases lay between the germline ends.

The chain links TRBV30 to TRBJ1-1; the D is unclear. V dropped 3 bases and J dropped 1 base, with 9 bases sitting between them. The CDR3 has 13 amino acids. Germline values: CDR1 GTSNPN, CDR2 SVGIG (reference sequence). Here the CDR3 reads CAWSQRGNTEAFF. The CDR3 DNA reads as TGTGCCTGGAGCCAACGAGGGAACACTGAAGCTTTCTTT.

V gene TRBV19 combines with J gene TRBJ1-6, with a tentative D call TRBD1 (5 bases). Germline V gene data show CDR1 as LNHDA and CDR2 as SQIVND (reference sequence). CDR3 size: 13 residues. In DNA, the CDR3 is TGTGCTTGCAACCCGGGGGGTAATTCACCCCTCCACTTT. Amino acids: CACNPGGNSPLHF.

DNA of the CDR3: TGTGCCAGCAGCTTAGTGATTGGGGGGGGATACACTGAAGCTTTCTTT. This sequence encodes CASSLVIGGGYTEAFF. The V and J genes are TRBV7-2 and TRBJ1-1, with D possibly TRBD1 on 5 matching bases. The CDR3 sequence is 16 residues long. V lost 1 base and J 3 bases, leaving 15 bases between the germline ends. Germline V CDR1 and CDR2: SGHTA, FQGNSA.

V and J are TRBV4-3 and TRBJ1-2; D might be TRBD1 (5 bases). The germline V gene encodes CDR1 LGHNA and CDR2 YSLEER. With 4 bases removed from V and 4 bases from J, the gap between germline ends came to 16 bases. This CDR3 is 15 amino acids long. The CDR3 is CASSLGGTGFYGYTF. CDR3 bases: TGCGCCAGCAGCCTCGGGGGGACCGGATTCTATGGCTACACCTTC.

Here the CDR3 DNA reads TGTGCCAGCAGCTTGGAGCTTGATCGGCCCCAGCATTTT. Its protein product is CASSLELDRPQHF. This chain connects TRBV5-5 to TRBJ1-5; D not resolved. The CDR3 covers 13 residues. Germline CDR1 SGHKS, CDR2 YYEKEE (reference sequence). V lost 0 bases, J lost 9 bases, and 10 bases lay in between. The full variable domain, rest sourced from reference TRBV5-5 and TRBJ1-5, is DAGVTQSPTHLIKTRGQQVTLRCSPISGHKSVSWYQQVLGQGPQFIFQYYEKEERGRGNFPDRFSARQFPNYSSELNVNALLLGDSALYLCASSLELDRPQHFGDGTRLSIL.

To note about this clone: One end of the junction fails to match germline, which may point to a read error. The sample contains more than one DNA sequence encoding this CDR3. The genes are TRBV12-5 and TRBJ2-7; perhaps TRBD2 as D (7 bases). The CDR3 has 14 residues. The germline gives CDR1 LGHNT, CDR2 FRNRAP. CDR3: CASGFTGGEDEQYF. Written as DNA, the CDR3 is TGTGCCAGTGGTTTTACGGGGGGCGAAGACGAGCAGTACTTC.

The CDR3 reads CASRGEVATYEQYF. The CDR3 coding sequence is TGTGCCAGCAGGGGGGAGGTAGCGACCTACGAGCAGTACTTC. V usage is TRBV28 and J usage is TRBJ2-7; possible D gene TRBD2, 6 bases. Germline values: CDR1 MDHEN, CDR2 SYDVKM. CDR3 length: 14 amino acids. The V end lost 6 bases, the J end lost 2 bases, and 14 bases lay between the germline ends.

The V and J genes are TRBV10-3 and TRBJ2-3; 8 bases map to TRBD2. Trimming took 6 bases from V and 4 from J; bases not matched to a gene: 3. Germline loops: CDR1 ENHRY, CDR2 SYGVKD. This CDR3 is 13 amino acids long. The CDR3 DNA reads TGTGCCATCAGCGGGGGGGCCGCAGATACGCAGTATTTT. Amino acid sequence: CAISGGAADTQYF.

This clone was seen a few times. V and J are TRBV9 and TRBJ2-3; 9 bases match TRBD1. The length of the CDR3 is 16 residues. Germline trimming cut 3 bases from V and 4 bases from J; bases unmatched to any gene: 9. Per germline, CDR1 SGDLS and CDR2 YYNGEE. CDR3 nucleotides: TGTGCCAGCAGCGCGGAGGACAGGGGCGCCGCAGATACGCAGTATTTT. It specifies CASSAEDRGAADTQYF.

Regarding this clone: Compared with germline, one end of the junction differs, possibly owing to a read error. The chain joins TRBV7-9 to TRBJ1-5; 10 nucleotides line up with TRBD1. Per the germline V gene, CDR1 is SEHNR and CDR2 is FQNEAQ (reference sequence). The CDR3 sequence is 16 residues long. The CDR3 here is CSSSLSGQGVVQPQHF. DNA for the CDR3: TGTTCCAGCAGCTTATCCGGACAGGGGGTCGTTCAGCCCCAGCATTTT.

The CDR3 sequence is CASSIWDINQPQHF. The DNA of the CDR3 is TGTGCCAGTAGTATCTGGGACATCAATCAGCCCCAGCATTTT. The V and J genes are TRBV19 and TRBJ1-5; tentatively, D is TRBD1 (6 bases). CDR1 and CDR2 (germline): LNHDA, SQIVND (reference sequence). Trimming left V 3 bases short and J 3 bases short, with 9 bases between. This CDR3 has 14 residues.